This TCR beta chain was retrieved from a study of Graves' ophthalmopathy and Graves' hyperthyroidism. Study-wide findings and caveats: Discriminating ophthalmopathy from stable hyperthyroidism, a 13-signature model attained a sensitivity of under 90% and a specificity of 81.08%.

Diagnosis used clinical symptoms, serum thyroxine, TRAb, thyroid ultrasound and orbital computed tomography. The authors amplified TCR beta CDR3 regions from RNA transcripts. First-round RT-PCR relied on HTBI primers, and a second-round multiplex PCR came next. Each CDR3 protein is one row after TCRdb ran MiXCR on the multiplex PCR reads. The table records some 370,000 distinct CDR3 sequences, about 15% of them present only once. This clonotype occurred many times. Its antigen is as yet unknown. V was trimmed by 6 bases and J by 4 bases, leaving 16 bases between them. The germline V gene encodes CDR1 LNHDA and CDR2 SQIVND (reference sequence). CDR3 length: 15 residues.

The genes are TRBV19 and TRBJ1-3; no firm D call. Material for sequencing was peripheral blood. The sequence came from an adult woman with stable Graves' hyperthyroidism. The CDR3 reads CASSPVFAAGNTIYF. The CDR3 DNA sequence: TGTGCCAGTAGCCCGGTATTCGCAGCCGGAAACACCATATATTTT. Full variable domain (outside the CDR3, taken from reference TRBV19 and TRBJ1-3): DGGITQSPKYLFRKEGQNVTLSCEQNLNHDAMYWYRQDPGQGLRLIYYSQIVNDFQKGDIAEGYSVSREKKESFPLTVTSAQKNPTAFYLCASSPVFAAGNTIYFGEGSWLTVV.